This TCR beta chain was sequenced for a study of OX40 agonist ivuxolimab in advanced cancers. Study information: With ivuxolimab, an agonistic anti-OX40 (CD134) antibody, patients were treated. In this trial design, patients received ivuxolimab intravenously at 0.01 to 10 mg/kg every 2 weeks. Of the participants, over 30% had some prior anti-PD-1, anti-PD-L1 or anti-CTLA-4 therapy, which was allowed. Averaging 60 years in age, with a range of roughly 20 to 90, the cohort was approximately 83% male.

TCRdb's table, derived via immunoSEQ multiplex PCR, lists solely in-frame clones and lacks some. The sample yields approximately 27,000 clones, around three quarters seen once. Per germline, CDR1 SGHRS and CDR2 YFSETQ. The germline V and J ends were trimmed by 5 bases and 2 bases, with 17 bases remaining between them. This CDR3 is 15 amino acids long. This rearrangement joins TRBV5-1 to TRBJ2-7; D might be TRBD2 (6 bases). This TCR derives from an adult with an advanced solid tumor such as melanoma, head and neck, liver or kidney cancer. Sequenced here: CD4+ or CD8+ T cells sorted from blood, sampled in a trial of the OX40 agonist ivuxolimab. The CDR3 nucleotides read TGCGCCAGCAGGGGGGGACCGACACAGACCTACGAGCAGTACTTC. Amino acid sequence: CASRGGPTQTYEQYF.